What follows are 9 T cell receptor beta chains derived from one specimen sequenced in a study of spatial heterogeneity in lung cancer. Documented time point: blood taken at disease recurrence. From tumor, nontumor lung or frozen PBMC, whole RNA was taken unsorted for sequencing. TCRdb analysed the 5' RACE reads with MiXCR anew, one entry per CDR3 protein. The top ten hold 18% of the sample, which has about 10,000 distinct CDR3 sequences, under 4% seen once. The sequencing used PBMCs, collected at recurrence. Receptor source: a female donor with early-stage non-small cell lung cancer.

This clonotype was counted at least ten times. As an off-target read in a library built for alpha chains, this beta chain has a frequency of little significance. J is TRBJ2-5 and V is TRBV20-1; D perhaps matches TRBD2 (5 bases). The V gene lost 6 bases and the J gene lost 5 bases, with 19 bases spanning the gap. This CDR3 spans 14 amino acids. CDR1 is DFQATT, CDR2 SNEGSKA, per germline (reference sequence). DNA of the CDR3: TGCAGTGCCACACGAGCCGGGCGAGGGGAGACCCAGTACTTC. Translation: CSATRAGRGETQYF.

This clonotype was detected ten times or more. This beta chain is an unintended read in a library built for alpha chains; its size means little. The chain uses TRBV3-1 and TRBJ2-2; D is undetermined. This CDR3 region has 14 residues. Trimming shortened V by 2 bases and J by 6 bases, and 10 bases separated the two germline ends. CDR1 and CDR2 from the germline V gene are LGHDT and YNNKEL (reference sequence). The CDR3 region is CASSQFVGSGELFF. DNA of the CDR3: TGTGCCAGCAGCCAATTTGTTGGGTCCGGGGAGCTGTTTTTT.

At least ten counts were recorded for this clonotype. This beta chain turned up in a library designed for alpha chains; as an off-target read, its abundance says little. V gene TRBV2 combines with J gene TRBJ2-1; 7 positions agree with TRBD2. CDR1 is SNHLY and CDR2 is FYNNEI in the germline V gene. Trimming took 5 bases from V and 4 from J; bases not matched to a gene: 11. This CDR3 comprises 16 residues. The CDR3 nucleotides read TGTGCCAGCAGTTCCCCAGGCCTAGCGGCGTACAATGAGCAGTTCTTC. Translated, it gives CASSSPGLAAYNEQFF.

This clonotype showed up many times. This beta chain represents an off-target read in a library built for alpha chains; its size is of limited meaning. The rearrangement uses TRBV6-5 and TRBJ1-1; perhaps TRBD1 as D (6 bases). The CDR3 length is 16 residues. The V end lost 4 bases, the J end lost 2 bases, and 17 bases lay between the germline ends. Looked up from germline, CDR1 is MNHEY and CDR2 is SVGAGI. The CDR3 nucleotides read TGTGCCAGCAGTTCCCAGCCCGGACAGACTAACACTGAAGCTTTCTTT. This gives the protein CASSSQPGQTNTEAFF.

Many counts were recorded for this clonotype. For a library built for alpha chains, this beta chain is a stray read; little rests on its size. The chain's CDR3 is CASSARIQVYEQYF. The CDR3 region has the DNA TGTGCCAGCAGCGCCCGAATACAGGTGTACGAGCAGTACTTC. The V gene is TRBV7-2, the J gene TRBJ2-7; a possible D gene is TRBD1 (5 bases). Deletions cut 5 bases from V and 4 bases from J, with 15 bases between. CDR3 length equals 14 residues. In germline, CDR1 is SGHTA, CDR2 FQGNSA.

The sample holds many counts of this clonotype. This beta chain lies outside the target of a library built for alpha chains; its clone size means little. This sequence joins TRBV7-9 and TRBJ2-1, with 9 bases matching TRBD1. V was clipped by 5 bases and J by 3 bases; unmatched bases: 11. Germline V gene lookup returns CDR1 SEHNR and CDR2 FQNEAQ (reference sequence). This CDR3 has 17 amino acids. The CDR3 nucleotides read TGTGCCAGCAGCCCATACCTACAGGGGGCAGTCTACAATGAGCAGTTCTTC. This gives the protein CASSPYLQGAVYNEQFF.

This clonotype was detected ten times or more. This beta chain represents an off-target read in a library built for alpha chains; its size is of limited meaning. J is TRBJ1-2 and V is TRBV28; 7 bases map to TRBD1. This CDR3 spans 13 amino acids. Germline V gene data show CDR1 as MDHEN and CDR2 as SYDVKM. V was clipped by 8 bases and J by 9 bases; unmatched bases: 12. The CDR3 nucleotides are TGTGCCAGCTCCGACGGTAGGGGGCTTAGCTACACCTTC. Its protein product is CASSDGRGLSYTF.

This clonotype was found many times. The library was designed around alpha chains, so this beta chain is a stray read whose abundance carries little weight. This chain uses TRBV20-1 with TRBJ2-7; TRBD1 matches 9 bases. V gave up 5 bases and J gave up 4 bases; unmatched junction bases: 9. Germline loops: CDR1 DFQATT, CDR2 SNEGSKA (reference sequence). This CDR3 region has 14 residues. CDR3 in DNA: TGCAGTGCTCCTATGACAGGGGGAGGGTACGAGCAGTACTTC. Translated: CSAPMTGGGYEQYF.

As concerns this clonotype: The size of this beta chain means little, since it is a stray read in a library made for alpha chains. In DNA, the CDR3 is TGTGCCAGCAGCTTTACCAGTTCCTACGAGCAGTACTTC. Protein product: CASSFTSSYEQYF. This chain uses TRBV5-4 with TRBJ2-7, with D unresolved. Trimming shortened V by 2 bases and J by 1 base, and 7 bases separated the two germline ends. The CDR3 has 13 residues. Per the germline V gene, CDR1 is SGHNT and CDR2 is YYREEE (reference sequence).